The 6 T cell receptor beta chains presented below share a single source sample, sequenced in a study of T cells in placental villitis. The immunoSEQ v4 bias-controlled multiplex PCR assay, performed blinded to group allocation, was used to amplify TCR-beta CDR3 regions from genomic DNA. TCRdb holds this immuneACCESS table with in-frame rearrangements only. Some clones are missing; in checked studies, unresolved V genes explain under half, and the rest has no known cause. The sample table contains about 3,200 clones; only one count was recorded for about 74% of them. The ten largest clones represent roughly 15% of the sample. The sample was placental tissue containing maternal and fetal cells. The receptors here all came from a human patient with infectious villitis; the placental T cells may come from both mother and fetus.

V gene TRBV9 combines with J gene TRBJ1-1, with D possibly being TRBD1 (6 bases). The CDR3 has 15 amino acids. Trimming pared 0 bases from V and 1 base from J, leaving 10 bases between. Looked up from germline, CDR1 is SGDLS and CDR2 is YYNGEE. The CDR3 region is CASSVAGGANTEAFF. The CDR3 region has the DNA TGTGCCAGCAGCGTAGCTGGGGGGGCGAACACTGAAGCTTTCTTT.

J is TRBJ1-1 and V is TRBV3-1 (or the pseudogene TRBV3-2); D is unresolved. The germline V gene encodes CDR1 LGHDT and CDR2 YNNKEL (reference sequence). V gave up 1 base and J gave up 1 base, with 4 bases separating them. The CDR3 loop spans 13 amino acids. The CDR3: CASSQGQNTEAFF. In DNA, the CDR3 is TGTGCCAGCAGCCAAGGACAGAACACTGAAGCTTTCTTT.

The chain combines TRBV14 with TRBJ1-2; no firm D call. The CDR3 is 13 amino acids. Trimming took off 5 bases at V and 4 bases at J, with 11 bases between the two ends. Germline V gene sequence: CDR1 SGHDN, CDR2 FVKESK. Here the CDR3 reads CASSTPGPYGYTF. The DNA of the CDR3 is TGTGCCAGCAGCACGCCGGGTCCCTATGGCTACACCTTC.

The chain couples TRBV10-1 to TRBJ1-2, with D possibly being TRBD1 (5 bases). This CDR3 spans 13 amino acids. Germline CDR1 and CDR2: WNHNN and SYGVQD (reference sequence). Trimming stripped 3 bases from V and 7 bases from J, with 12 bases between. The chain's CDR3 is CASSDSGRVGYTF. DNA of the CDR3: TGCGCCAGCAGTGATTCAGGGCGAGTTGGCTACACCTTC.

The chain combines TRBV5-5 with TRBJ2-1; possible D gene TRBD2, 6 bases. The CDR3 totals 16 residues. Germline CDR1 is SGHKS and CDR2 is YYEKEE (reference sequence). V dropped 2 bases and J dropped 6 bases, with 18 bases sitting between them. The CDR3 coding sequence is TGTGCCAGCAGCTTCGTCCCGGACTACTCCCTCAATGAGCAGTTCTTC. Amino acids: CASSFVPDYSLNEQFF.

The CDR3 loop is CASSRRGTYNEQFF. Here the CDR3 DNA reads TGTGCCAGTAGTCGCCGGGGAACCTACAATGAGCAGTTCTTC. The rearrangement uses TRBV19 and TRBJ2-1; possibly TRBD2 for D (5 bases). The CDR3 sequence is 14 residues long. V was shortened by 5 bases and J by 2 bases, with 10 bases between the two germline ends. The germline gives CDR1 LNHDA, CDR2 SQIVND (reference sequence).